This T cell receptor (beta chain) appears in the sequencing data of a study of CD8 T cells in Susac syndrome. Random hexamers primed reverse transcription of roughly 0.5 to 1 ug RNA. Amplification of TCR beta CDR3 by immunoSEQ multiplex PCR spanned 54 Vbeta and 13 Jbeta. TCRdb processed the immunoSEQ multiplex PCR reads anew with MiXCR; each CDR3 protein has one entry. This table has 180,000 or so distinct CDR3 sequences, approximately 94% appearing once. Germline loops: CDR1 MNHEY, CDR2 SMNVEV (reference sequence). V was trimmed by 5 bases and J by 3 bases, leaving 13 bases between them. This CDR3 comprises 14 residues.

This receptor was obtained from a human donor in good health. Sample: CD4+ T cells from PBMCs. The gene calls are TRBV27 and TRBJ2-5, with D uncertain. DNA for the CDR3: TGTGCCAGCAGTCCATTAACCAATGAAGAGACCCAGTACTTC. It codes for CASSPLTNEETQYF.